The present entry profiles one T cell receptor (beta chain) with its context. Trimming took 3 bases from V and 5 from J, leaving 23 bases between them. The CDR3 is 17 amino acids. The data originate from a study of blood T cell repertoires in COVID-19. Study overall: Sample material is recorded as cDNA or gDNA derived from T cells, B-cell-depleted T cells, or PBMCs.

Using immunoSEQ multiplex PCR, the repertoire was profiled, and TCRdb retains in-frame clones only, with some absent. Among about 14,000 clones listed, roughly 80% were seen once. Sequences were obtained from peripheral blood. The receptor's source is a human donor in a cohort sampled during active COVID-19. The chain has TRBV23-1 and TRBJ2-7; weak D call: TRBD2 (7 bases). TRBV23-1 is treated as an ORF (open reading frame) with a function not yet certain. DNA for the CDR3: TGCGCCAGCAGTCACTCCCGGGGAGGGGGGCCGCCAAACGAGCAGTACTTC. This sequence encodes CASSHSRGGGPPNEQYF.